The clone carrying this T cell receptor (beta chain) appeared a few times. Its matching antigen is unknown. V lost 5 bases to trimming and J lost 7 bases, with 14 bases between them. Germline loops: CDR1 SQVTM, CDR2 ANQGSEA. The CDR3 contains 12 residues. The whole isolated RNA underwent reverse transcription, so sequencing captured expressed TCRB transcripts. Data came from immunoSEQ multiplex PCR; TCRdb stores just in-frame clones and leaves some out. The sample records around 500,000 clones, over 25% being singletons. The record originates from a study of beta chain features in type 1 diabetes. The study's findings and limits: Using cDNA template may skew counts toward highly expressing activated cells.

The receptor was isolated from a man aged 18-30 years in good health. The chain employs TRBV29-1 and TRBJ1-2; D uncertain. The source material was naive CD4+ T cells from blood. This CDR3 is CSVHRDFSGYTF. The CDR3 DNA follows: TGCAGCGTTCACAGAGATTTCTCTGGCTACACCTTC.